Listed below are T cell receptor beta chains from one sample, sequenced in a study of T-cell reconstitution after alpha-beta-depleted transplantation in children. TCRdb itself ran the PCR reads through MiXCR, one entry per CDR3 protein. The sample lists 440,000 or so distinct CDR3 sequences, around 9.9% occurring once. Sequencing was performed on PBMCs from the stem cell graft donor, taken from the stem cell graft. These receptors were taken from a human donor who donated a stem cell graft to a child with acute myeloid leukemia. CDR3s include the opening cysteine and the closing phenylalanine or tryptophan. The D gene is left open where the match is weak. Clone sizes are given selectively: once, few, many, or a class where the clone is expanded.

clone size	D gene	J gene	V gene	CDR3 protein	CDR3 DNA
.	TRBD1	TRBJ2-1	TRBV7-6	CASSLGQGLNEQFF	TGTGCCAGCAGCTTAGGACAGGGTCTAAATGAGCAGTTCTTC
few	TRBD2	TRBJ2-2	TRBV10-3	CAISEFLAGGQNTGELFF	TGTGCCATCAGTGAGTTCTTAGCGGGAGGACAGAACACCGGGGAGCTGTTTTTT
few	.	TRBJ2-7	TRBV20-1	CSARGGSILEQYF	TGCAGTGCTAGAGGGGGGAGTATCCTCGAGCAGTACTTC
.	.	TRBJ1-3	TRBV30	CAWDRDTGNTIYF	TGTGCCTGGGACCGGGATACTGGAAACACCATATATTTT
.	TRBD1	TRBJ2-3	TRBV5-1	CASSVGQITDTQYF	TGCGCCAGCAGCGTGGGACAGATCACAGATACGCAGTATTTT
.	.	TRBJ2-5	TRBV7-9	CASSLVVGAETQYF	TGTGCCAGCAGCTTAGTCGTCGGGGCAGAGACCCAGTACTTC
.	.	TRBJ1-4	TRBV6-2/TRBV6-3	CASRTGGATNEKLFF	TGTGCCAGCAGGACAGGTGGCGCAACTAATGAAAAACTGTTTTTT
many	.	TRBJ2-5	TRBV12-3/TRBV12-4	CASSLLAGAVETQYF	TGTGCCAGCAGTTTATTGGCAGGGGCTGTTGAGACCCAGTACTTC
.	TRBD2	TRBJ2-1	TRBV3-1	CASGLARSYNEQFF	TGTGCCAGCGGACTAGCGCGCTCCTACAATGAGCAGTTCTTC
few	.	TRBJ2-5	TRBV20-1	CSARDSGRIQETQYF	TGCAGTGCTAGAGATAGTGGACGGATCCAAGAGACCCAGTACTTC
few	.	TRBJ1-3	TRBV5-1	CASSLAGRQLSGNTIYF	TGCGCCAGCAGCTTGGCGGGAAGACAGCTCTCTGGAAACACCATATATTTT
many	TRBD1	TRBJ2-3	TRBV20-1	CSARATGYTDTQYF	TGCAGTGCTAGAGCGACAGGGTACACAGATACGCAGTATTTT
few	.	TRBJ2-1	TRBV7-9	CASTVAGTQYNEQFF	TGTGCCAGCACCGTAGCCGGGACACAGTACAATGAGCAGTTCTTC
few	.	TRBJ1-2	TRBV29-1	CSVEGPGNYGYTF	TGCAGCGTTGAAGGACCCGGGAACTATGGCTACACCTTC
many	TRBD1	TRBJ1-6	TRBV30	CAWLGTAYNSPLHF	TGTGCCTGGTTGGGGACAGCCTATAATTCACCCCTCCACTTT
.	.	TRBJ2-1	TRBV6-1	CASSQTALLYNEQFF	TGTGCCAGCAGCCAAACAGCCCTTTTGTACAATGAGCAGTTCTTC
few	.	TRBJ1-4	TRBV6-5	CASSYSEGSNEKLFF	TGTGCCAGCAGTTACTCAGAGGGAAGTAATGAAAAACTGTTTTTT
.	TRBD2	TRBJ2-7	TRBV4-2	CASSHTGTSGSLEDEQYF	TGTGCCAGCAGCCACACCGGGACTAGCGGGAGTTTGGAAGACGAGCAGTACTTC
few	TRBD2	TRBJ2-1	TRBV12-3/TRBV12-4	CASRTGGLAGRGSNEQFF	TGTGCCAGCAGAACTGGGGGACTAGCCGGAAGAGGGAGCAATGAGCAGTTCTTC
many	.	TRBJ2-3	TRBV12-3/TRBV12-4	CASRLAAGAYTDTQYF	TGTGCCAGCAGGCTGGCGGCGGGGGCCTACACAGATACGCAGTATTTT
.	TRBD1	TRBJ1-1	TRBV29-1	CSVEPGQGTNMNTEAFF	TGCAGCGTTGAACCAGGACAGGGCACCAACATGAACACTGAAGCTTTCTTT
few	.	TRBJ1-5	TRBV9	CASSGYDKNQPQHF	TGTGCCAGCAGCGGATACGACAAGAATCAGCCCCAGCATTTT
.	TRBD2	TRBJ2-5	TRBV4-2	CASSQLGLAGEETQYF	TGTGCCAGCAGCCAATTGGGACTAGCGGGAGAAGAGACCCAGTACTTC
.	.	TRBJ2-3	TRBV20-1	CSAGAGNTDTQYF	TGCAGTGCGGGCGCTGGGAACACAGATACGCAGTATTTT
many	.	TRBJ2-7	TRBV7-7	CASSPLAPHYEQYF	TGTGCTAGCAGCCCGCTAGCTCCCCACTACGAGCAGTACTTC
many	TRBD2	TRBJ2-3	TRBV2	CASSEVGELAGLTDTQYF	TGTGCCAGCAGTGAAGTGGGAGAACTAGCGGGGCTCACAGATACGCAGTATTTT
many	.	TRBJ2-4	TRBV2	CASSEGLPGAKNIQYF	TGTGCCAGCAGTGAAGGGCTACCGGGGGCCAAAAACATTCAGTACTTC
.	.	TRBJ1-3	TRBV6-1	CASSKRTGPRLSGNTIYF	TGTGCCAGCAGTAAACGGACCGGGCCGCGGCTCTCTGGAAACACCATATATTTT
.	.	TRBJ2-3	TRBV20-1	CSARDSGAGRTDTQYF	TGCAGTGCTAGAGATTCGGGGGCCGGACGCACAGATACGCAGTATTTT
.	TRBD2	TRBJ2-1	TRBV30	CAWDRGGGQSSYNEQFF	TGTGCCTGGGACCGCGGGGGGGGACAAAGCTCCTACAATGAGCAGTTCTTC
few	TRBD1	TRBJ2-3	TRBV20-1	CSARGGQGTDTQYF	TGCAGTGCTAGAGGGGGACAGGGAACAGATACGCAGTATTTT
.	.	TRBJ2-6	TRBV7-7	CASSPNSGANVLTF	TGTGCTAGCAGCCCCAATTCTGGGGCCAACGTCCTGACTTTC
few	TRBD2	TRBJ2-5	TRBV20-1	CSAKREGAETQYF	TGCAGTGCCAAGCGGGAGGGAGCAGAGACCCAGTACTTC
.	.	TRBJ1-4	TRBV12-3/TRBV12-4	CASSLGALGANEKLFF	TGTGCCAGCAGTTTAGGGGCATTGGGGGCTAATGAAAAACTGTTTTTT
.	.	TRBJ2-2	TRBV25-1	CASMGAYSGELFF	TGTGCCAGCATGGGGGCTTATTCCGGGGAGCTGTTTTTT
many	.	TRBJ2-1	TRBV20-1	CSARVVEQFF	TGCAGTGCTAGAGTGGTAGAGCAGTTCTTC
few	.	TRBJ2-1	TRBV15	CATSKGQRLVYGEQFF	TGTGCCACCAGCAAAGGACAGCGGTTGGTGTATGGTGAGCAGTTCTTC
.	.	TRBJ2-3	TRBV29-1	CSVGEADTQYF	TGCAGCGTTGGAGAGGCAGATACGCAGTATTTT
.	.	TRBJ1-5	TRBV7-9	CASSLGPVSNQPQHF	TGTGCCAGCAGCTTAGGCCCAGTTAGCAATCAGCCCCAGCATTTT
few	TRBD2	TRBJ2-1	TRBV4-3	CASSTLAGGNEQFF	TGCGCCAGCTCTACGCTAGCGGGAGGGAATGAGCAGTTCTTC
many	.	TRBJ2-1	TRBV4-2	CASSQETGAPYNEQFF	TGTGCCAGCAGCCAAGAAACGGGGGCGCCCTACAATGAGCAGTTCTTC
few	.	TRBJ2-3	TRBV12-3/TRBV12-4	CASRRGAVDTQYF	TGTGCCAGCAGGCGCGGGGCAGTAGATACGCAGTATTTT
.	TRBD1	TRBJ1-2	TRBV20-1	CSASGTGRGYGYTF	TGCAGTGCCTCCGGGACAGGGAGGGGCTATGGCTACACCTTC
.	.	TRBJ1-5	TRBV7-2	CASSLEPGMGQPQHF	TGTGCCAGCAGCTTAGAGCCGGGAATGGGACAGCCCCAGCATTTT
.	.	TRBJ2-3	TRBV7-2	CASSRSVGTSTDTQYF	TGTGCCAGCAGCCGAAGCGTAGGGACAAGCACAGATACGCAGTATTTT
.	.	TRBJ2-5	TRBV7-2	CASSTQPSETQYF	TGTGCCAGCAGCACACAACCCTCAGAGACCCAGTACTTC
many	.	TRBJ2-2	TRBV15	CATSRLTTGELFF	TGTGCCACCAGTAGACTAACAACCGGGGAGCTGTTTTTT